The 30 T cell receptor beta chains below come from one sample, sequenced in a study of tumor-infiltrating lymphocytes in glioblastoma multiforme. Three nested ARM-PCR rounds with V-beta and C-beta primers built TCRB libraries. TCRdb called the multiplex PCR reads again in MiXCR, with one record for every CDR3 protein. The table records approximately 15,000 distinct CDR3 sequences, more than 65% of them present only once. Material: brain tumor tissue. These receptors came from a male donor with glioblastoma.

V usage is TRBV20-1 and J usage is TRBJ2-2; D is undetermined. The germline gives CDR1 DFQATT, CDR2 SNEGSKA (reference sequence). There are 13 residues in the CDR3. The germline V and J ends were trimmed by 5 bases and 2 bases, with 9 bases remaining between them. CDR3 nucleotide sequence: TGCAGTGCTCCCGGGCCAAACACCGGGGAGCTGTTTTTT. Its protein product is CSAPGPNTGELFF.

A word on this clonotype: The junction departs from germline at one end; a sequencing error may be responsible. This chain links TRBV6-1 with TRBJ2-7, with 13 bases identical to TRBD2. Germline CDR1 is MNHNS and CDR2 is SASEGT. This CDR3 has 15 amino acids. The CDR3 here is CASCDRTSGSYEQYF. The CDR3 DNA follows: TGTGCCAGCTGTGACCGGACTAGCGGGAGCTACGAGCAGTACTTC.

In the case of this clonotype: This may come from a read error, since a much larger clone is one base off. The CDR3 does not end in the conserved phenylalanine or tryptophan, so this is likely a read error. The rearrangement links TRBV12-3 or TRBV12-4 to TRBJ1-1; D perhaps matches TRBD1 (5 bases). The V end lost 4 bases, the J end lost 1 base, and 10 bases lay between the germline ends. The CDR3 length is 14 residues. The DNA of the CDR3 is TGTGCCAGCAGTTCGGGACTGCGGAACACTGAAGCTTTCTTA. Its protein product is CASSSGLRNTEAFL.

The chain has TRBV30 and TRBJ2-1, with D unclear. The CDR3 spans 16 residues. Looked up from germline, CDR1 is GTSNPN and CDR2 is SVGIG (reference sequence). V lost 3 bases and J 1 base, leaving 16 bases between the germline ends. The CDR3 bases are TGTGCCTGGAGCGAGGTACTATCCTTGTCCTACAATGAGCAGTTCTTC. Its translation: CAWSEVLSLSYNEQFF.

The genes are TRBV10-3 and TRBJ2-5; D is ambiguous. The CDR3 totals 12 residues. CDR1 ENHRY and CDR2 SYGVKD come from the germline V gene. V lost 3 bases and J 4 bases, leaving 6 bases between the germline ends. The CDR3 bases are TGTGCCATCAGTGAACGGCGAGAGACCCAGTACTTC. Residues: CAISERRETQYF.

V is TRBV24-1 and J is TRBJ2-1, with 8 bases fitting TRBD2. J was trimmed by 7 bases and V by 7 bases; bases with no gene match: 11. The germline gives CDR1 KGHDR, CDR2 SFDVKD. The CDR3 sequence is 15 residues long. CDR3 loop: CATSSAREGRNEQFF. CDR3 coding DNA: TGTGCCACCAGCAGCGCTCGGGAGGGCAGAAATGAGCAGTTCTTC.

As concerns this clonotype: An end of the junction does not agree with germline; a read error may underlie this. V usage is TRBV5-6 and J usage is TRBJ2-1; 10 bases align to TRBD2. This CDR3 comprises 15 residues. CDR1 SGHDT and CDR2 YYEEEE come from the germline V gene. As DNA, the CDR3 is TGTACCAGCATCCGAAGCGGGAGGGCTTGCAATGAGCAATTCTTC. It encodes CTSIRSGRACNEQFF.

This clonotype was counted between two and nine times. This chain connects TRBV4-3 to TRBJ2-2, with 8 bases matching TRBD2. Trimming took 0 bases from V and 6 from J; bases not matched to a gene: 3. In germline, CDR1 is LGHNA, CDR2 YSLEER. The CDR3 is made up of 15 amino acids. DNA for the CDR3: TGCGCCAGCAGCCAAGAGACGGGAGGGCCCGGGGAGCTGTTTTTT. It codes for CASSQETGGPGELFF.

The J gene is TRBJ2-1, the V gene TRBV20-1; 10 nucleotides align to TRBD2. The V and J ends lost 3 bases and 5 bases, in that order; junction bases with no gene match: 10. Germline loops: CDR1 DFQATT, CDR2 SNEGSKA (reference sequence). This CDR3 region has 16 residues. CDR3 region: CSARDLAGDTHNEQFF. In nucleotides, the CDR3 is TGCAGTGCTAGGGACCTAGCGGGAGATACCCACAATGAGCAGTTCTTC.

The V call is TRBV11-2, the J call TRBJ2-5, with 7 bases fitting TRBD1. Germline V gives CDR1 SGHAT, CDR2 FQNNGV. V was clipped by 0 bases and J by 5 bases; unmatched bases: 12. The CDR3 length is 17 residues. CDR3 sequence: CASSLDGRAGGQETQYF. In DNA, the CDR3 is TGTGCCAGCAGCTTAGATGGAAGGGCAGGGGGACAGGAGACCCAGTACTTC.

This rearrangement joins TRBV20-1 to TRBJ2-3; D is possibly TRBD1 or TRBD2 (5 bases each). The V gene's germline CDR1 is DFQATT and CDR2 SNEGSKA (reference sequence). The CDR3 covers 14 residues. Trimming stripped 5 bases from V and 6 bases from J, with 18 bases between. CDR3 residues: CSARRDRLLDTQYF. The CDR3 coding sequence is TGCAGTGCTCGTAGGGACCGACTCTTGGATACGCAGTATTTT.

This chain joins TRBV11-3 and TRBJ2-1; 9 positions match TRBD2. This CDR3 is 20 amino acids long. Unmatched junction bases numbered 22, after V lost 5 bases and J lost 5 bases. Germline CDR1 SGHNT, CDR2 YENEEA. CDR3 DNA: TGTGCCAGCAGCCACGGCTTAGGCTCCGGGGCTAGCGGGAAGAACAATGAGCAGTTCTTC. Translated: CASSHGLGSGASGKNNEQFF.

As concerns this clonotype: Just one base apart from a much larger clone, this may be a read error. The chain couples TRBV5-1 to TRBJ2-2; D is unresolved. Deletions cut 2 bases from V and 4 bases from J, with 12 bases between. Germline V lookup: CDR1 SGHRS, CDR2 YFSETQ. This CDR3 is 15 amino acids long. The DNA of the CDR3 is TGCGCCAGCAGCTTAATGTCTTGGATCACCGGGGAGCTGTTTTTT. Translation gives CASSLMSWITGELFF.

V is TRBV20-1 and J is TRBJ1-1, with a possible D match to TRBD1 (6 bases). The CDR3 is made up of 15 amino acids. Per the germline V gene, CDR1 is DFQATT and CDR2 is SNEGSKA (reference sequence). Trimming took 0 bases from V and 7 from J, leaving 18 bases between them. The CDR3 bases are TGCAGTGCTAGAGATGAGGGGGGACTTGGGTATGAAGCTTTCTTT. It translates to CSARDEGGLGYEAFF.

To note about this clonotype: One end of the junction varies from germline; a read error may be responsible. V usage is TRBV11-2 and J usage is TRBJ2-7; D is perhaps TRBD2 (7 bases). The CDR3 is 15 amino acids. Germline CDR1 and CDR2: SGHAT and FQNNGV. In nucleotides, the CDR3 is TGTGCCAACAGCTCGAGGCGGGGGCCTTTCTACGAGCAGTACTTC. Translating gives CANSSRRGPFYEQYF.

Notes on this clonotype: Being one base from a much bigger clone, this may be a read error. V is TRBV20-1 and J is TRBJ2-7; 11 nucleotides match TRBD2. The length of the CDR3 is 15 residues. Germline loops: CDR1 DFQATT, CDR2 SNEGSKA (reference sequence). J gave up 3 bases and V 8 bases, and 12 bases lay outside the gene matches. The CDR3 loop reads CSTGGGSGRDYEQYF. In nucleotides, the CDR3 is TGCAGTACTGGGGGGGGTAGCGGGAGGGACTACGAGCAGTACTTC.

Concerning this clonotype: The CDR3 ends on some other residue instead of the conserved phenylalanine or tryptophan, so this is likely a read error. J is TRBJ1-6 and V is TRBV29-1; no clear D. Germline V gene data show CDR1 as SQVTM and CDR2 as ANQGSEA. There are 13 residues in the CDR3. V dropped 4 bases and J dropped 10 bases, with 14 bases sitting between them. In DNA form, the CDR3 reads TGCAGCGTTGCCAGTGACATAGAATCACCCCTCCACATT. Translated, it gives CSVASDIESPLHI.

For this clonotype: A much more abundant neighbour one base away suggests this may be a read error. This chain links TRBV30 with TRBJ2-6, with TRBD1 identical over 12 bases. The germline V gene has CDR1 GTSNPN and CDR2 SVGIG (reference sequence). The CDR3 consists of 17 residues. CDR3 sequence (DNA): TGTGCCTGGAGTCCCGGGGACAGGGGGCGTGGGGACAACGTCCTGACTTTC. This gives the protein CAWSPGDRGRGDNVLTF.

Note on this clonotype: This is likely a read error, given that the CDR3 carries no conserved phenylalanine or tryptophan at its end. Because the CDR3's place on the DNA is in doubt, the DNA is left out and the CDR3 is given as listed by TCRdb. The chain employs TRBV5-6 and TRBJ2-7; the table's TRBD1 call for D was not verified on the DNA. Germline CDR1 is SGHDT and CDR2 is YYEEEE. The CDR3 is 11 residues long, ends included. The CDR3 region is CASSLGREQHL.

With respect to this clonotype: The junction departs from the called germline gene at one end, perhaps through a read error. The DNA for the CDR3 is TGTGCCAGCAGTGAAAAACAGTCCTATGGCTACGCCTTC. It specifies CASSEKQSYGYAF. This rearrangement joins TRBV6-1 to TRBJ1-2, with D unresolved. This CDR3 region has 13 residues. The germline gives CDR1 MNHNS, CDR2 SASEGT.

The genes are TRBV29-1 and TRBJ2-7; 7 bases agree with TRBD1. There are 14 residues in the CDR3. Germline CDR1 SQVTM, CDR2 ANQGSEA. Here the CDR3 DNA reads TGCATTGTTCAAGGGACAGAGGGGTTCCACGAGCAGTACTTC. Translating it yields CIVQGTEGFHEQYF.

This clonotype was counted a single time. The CDR3: CASSLAGDRSYRGYTF. The DNA of the CDR3 is TGTGCCAGCAGCTTGGCCGGGGACAGATCCTATAGGGGCTACACCTTC. The chain links TRBV5-4 to TRBJ1-2; 7 bases line up with TRBD1. V was pared by 0 bases and J by 8 bases, with 13 bases of the junction left unmatched. Germline V lookup: CDR1 SGHNT, CDR2 YYREEE (reference sequence). The CDR3 has 16 amino acids.

This clonotype qualifies as medium-sized. This chain joins TRBV6-2 or TRBV6-3 and TRBJ2-7; the D gene is possibly TRBD2 (6 bases). V gave up 6 bases and J gave up 1 base, with 13 bases separating them. Germline CDR1 is MNHEY and CDR2 is SVGEGT. The CDR3 has 14 amino acids. The DNA for the CDR3 is TGTGCCAGCAGCGTCTCCGGGGGATCCTACGAGCAGTACTTC. Its translation: CASSVSGGSYEQYF.

In regard to this clonotype: Because it lacks the conserved phenylalanine or tryptophan at the end, this CDR3 is likely a read error. Because the CDR3's place on the DNA is in doubt, the DNA is left out and the CDR3 is given as listed by TCRdb. The genes are TRBV6-1 and TRBJ2-2. The CDR3 contains 15 residues when both ends are counted. Germline loops: CDR1 MNHNS, CDR2 SASEGT. This CDR3 is CASSDTRQSTGELFY.

This clonotype is medium-sized. The CDR3 nucleotides read TGTGCCAGCAGTGATGGGGGCCTGAATAGCAATCAGCCCCAGCATTTT. Translating gives CASSDGGLNSNQPQHF. V usage is TRBV6-1 and J usage is TRBJ1-5, with D tentatively TRBD1 (6 bases). The length of the CDR3 is 16 residues. V was pared by 3 bases and J by 0 bases, with 12 bases between. Germline CDR1 MNHNS, CDR2 SASEGT.

The rearrangement uses TRBV11-3 and TRBJ2-1, with 7 nucleotides matching TRBD2. The CDR3 loop spans 16 amino acids. Germline V gene sequence: CDR1 SGHNT, CDR2 YENEEA. The V gene end was trimmed by 6 bases and the J gene end by 2 bases; junction bases not matched to a gene: 10. CDR3 sequence reads: CASSSTGTKTYNEQFF. DNA for the CDR3: TGTGCCAGCAGTTCTACCGGGACTAAGACCTACAATGAGCAGTTCTTC. The full variable domain, rest sourced from reference TRBV11-3 and TRBJ2-1, is EAGVVQSPRYKIIEKKQPVAFWCNPISGHNTLYWYLQNLGQGPELLIRYENEEAVDDSQLPKDRFSAERLKGVDSTLKIQPAELGDSAVYLCASSSTGTKTYNEQFFGPGTRLTVL.

This clonotype was picked up many times. In nucleotides, the CDR3 is TGTGCCAGCAGTGGGACAGGGGGAAACACCATATATTTT. The encoded protein is CASSGTGGNTIYF. This chain connects TRBV25-1 to TRBJ1-3, with TRBD1 matching over 8 bases. The V gene end was trimmed by 4 bases and the J gene end by 4 bases; junction bases not matched to a gene: 0. Germline V CDR1 and CDR2: MGHDK, SYGVNS. CDR3 length: 13 amino acids.

The chain joins TRBV29-1 to TRBJ1-1; D unresolved. The CDR3 has 14 amino acids. Germline-derived CDR1 and CDR2 are SQVTM and ANQGSEA. Trimming took off 4 bases at V and 5 bases at J, with 17 bases between the two ends. The CDR3 sequence: CSVALQTKRTEAFF. The CDR3 nucleotides read TGCAGCGTTGCCCTTCAGACAAAGAGGACTGAAGCTTTCTTT.

As for this clonotype: The junction departs from the called germline gene at one end, perhaps through a read error. The rearrangement links TRBV10-3 to TRBJ2-7, with 8 bases aligning to TRBD1. Germline V gene lookup returns CDR1 ENHRY and CDR2 SYGVKD. This CDR3 has 12 amino acids. The CDR3 nucleotides are TGTGTCATCAATGAGTCGGGACAGGAGCTGTACTTC. This sequence encodes CVINESGQELYF.

The chain couples TRBV21-1 to TRBJ2-5. TRBV21-1 is given as a pseudogene. This CDR3 spans 15 amino acids. The CDR3 sequence is CATSKKTPVQGTQYF. The CDR3 DNA sequence: TGTGCCACCAGCAAAAAGACGCCAGTACAAGGGACCCAGTACTTC.